The clone carrying this T cell receptor (beta chain) was seen only a few times. These data come from a study of neoadjuvant anti-PD-1 for oral cavity cancer. Study summary: Non-progressing patients received a fourth nivolumab dose near day 43, then surgery on days 50-56.

The ends were cut back, 1 base at V and 2 bases at J, with 7 bases in the middle. Germline CDR1 SGHDT, CDR2 YYEEEE. The CDR3 is 14 amino acids. Sequenced by immunoSEQ multiplex PCR; TCRdb stores in-frame clones only, minus some. In the table there are about 16,000 clones, 60% to 80% of which are singletons. The source of this sequence is a person between 35 and 79 years old with oral cavity squamous cell carcinoma. The input for sequencing was PBMCs, taken before nivolumab (anti-PD-1) treatment. This chain connects TRBV5-6 to TRBJ2-4; D not resolved. The CDR3 region has the DNA TGTGCCAGCAGCTTGCAAGGGTCCAAAAACATTCAGTACTTC. It specifies CASSLQGSKNIQYF.